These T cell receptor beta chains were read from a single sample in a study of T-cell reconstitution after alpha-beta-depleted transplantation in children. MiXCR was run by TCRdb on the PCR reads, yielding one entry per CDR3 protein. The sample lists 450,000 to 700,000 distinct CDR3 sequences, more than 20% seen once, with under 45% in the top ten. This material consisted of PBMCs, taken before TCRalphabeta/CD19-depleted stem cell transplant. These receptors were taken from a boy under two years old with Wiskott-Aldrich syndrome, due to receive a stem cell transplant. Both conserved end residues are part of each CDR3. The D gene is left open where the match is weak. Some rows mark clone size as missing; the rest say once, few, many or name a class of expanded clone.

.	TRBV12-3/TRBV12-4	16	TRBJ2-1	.	TGTGCCAGCAGTCGCCGGACTAAGAGCTCCTACAATGAGCAGTTCTTC	CASSRRTKSSYNEQFF
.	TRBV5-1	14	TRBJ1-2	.	TGCGCCAGCAGCTTGGTAATGAGGGATTACGGCTACACCTTC	CASSLVMRDYGYTF
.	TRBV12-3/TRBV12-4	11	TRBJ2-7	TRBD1	TGTGCCAGCACATGGACAGGAATACAGTACTTC	CASTWTGIQYF
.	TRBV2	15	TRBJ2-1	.	TGTGCCAGCGAACAAACAGGGCTTTATGGCAATGAGCAGTTCTTC	CASEQTGLYGNEQFF
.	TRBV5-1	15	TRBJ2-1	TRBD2	TGCGCCAGCAGCCTCCTTAGCGGGGCTTACAATGAGCAGTTCTTC	CASSLLSGAYNEQFF
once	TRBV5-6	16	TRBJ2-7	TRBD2	TGTGCCAGCAGCTCGGAGCGGGAGGGCCACCCCTACGAGCAGTACTTC	CASSSEREGHPYEQYF
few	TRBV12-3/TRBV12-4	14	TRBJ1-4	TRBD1	TGTGCCAGCAGCGATGGACAGGGCGGAGAAAAACTGTTTTTT	CASSDGQGGEKLFF
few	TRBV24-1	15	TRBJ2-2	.	TGTGCCACCAGTGAATCCAGGGGTGATGGCGGGGAGCTGTTTTTT	CATSESRGDGGELFF
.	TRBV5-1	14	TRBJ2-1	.	TGCGCCAGCAGCCTTGTAATCGGGGGCCTTGAGCAGTTCTTC	CASSLVIGGLEQFF
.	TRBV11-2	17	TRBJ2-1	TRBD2	TGTGCCAGCAGCTGGGGTCGGGGGGTCAGCTCCTACAATGAGCAGTTCTTC	CASSWGRGVSSYNEQFF
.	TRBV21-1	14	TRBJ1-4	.	TGTGCCAGCAGCAAATGGGGGGCGTATGAAAAACTGTTTTTT	CASSKWGAYEKLFF
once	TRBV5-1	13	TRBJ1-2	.	TGCGCCAGCAGCTTGGCGGGCCTTGGGGGCTACACCTTC	CASSLAGLGGYTF
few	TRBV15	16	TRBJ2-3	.	TGTGCCACCAGCAGAGATCGTGATGGTGGGTCAGATACGCAGTATTTT	CATSRDRDGGSDTQYF
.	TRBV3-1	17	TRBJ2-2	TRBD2	TGTGCCAGCAGCCATCTCATAGCGGGCACCAACACCGGGGAGCTGTTTTTT	CASSHLIAGTNTGELFF